The rows below give T cell receptor beta chains drawn from one sample of a study of shared clonotypes between healthy human individuals. Measured with immunoSEQ multiplex PCR; TCRdb has only the in-frame clones, and not every one. This repertoire shows hundreds of thousands of clones, almost 97% found once; its top ten account for less than 0.065%. Sequencing was carried out using naive CD4+ T cells sorted from blood. The origin of the receptors is a woman aged 25 to 39 in good health. Both conserved end residues are part of each CDR3. A D gene is named only where the DNA matches it firmly. Expanded clones are given a class, and other clones once, few, many or no size at all.

clone_size d_call j_call v_call cdr3_aa cdr3_nt
- TRBD1 TRBJ2-7 TRBV4-1 CASSRGTGGSYEQYF TGCGCCAGCAGCCGAGGGACAGGGGGAAGCTACGAGCAGTACTTC
- - TRBJ2-2 TRBV5-1 CASSSGPTTGELFF TGCGCCAGCAGCTCGGGACCGACCACCGGGGAGCTGTTTTTT
- - TRBJ1-3 TRBV30 CAWSRVRSSGNTIYF TGTGCCTGGAGTAGGGTGAGGAGCTCTGGAAACACCATATATTTT
- - TRBJ1-1 TRBV19 CASKSGNSGTEAFF TGTGCCAGTAAAAGCGGGAACTCGGGGACTGAAGCTTTCTTT
- - TRBJ2-7 TRBV10-3 CATGDNRYEQYF TGTGCCACCGGGGACAATAGGTACGAGCAGTACTTC
- - TRBJ1-3 TRBV6-5 CASSLPGNTIYF TGTGCCAGCAGTTTGCCAGGAAACACCATATATTTT
- - TRBJ1-5 TRBV7-9 CASSGGESNQPQHF TGTGCCAGCAGCGGCGGAGAAAGCAATCAGCCCCAGCATTTT
- TRBD2 TRBJ2-3 TRBV7-3 CASSPGTSATDTQYF TGTGCCAGCAGCCCCGGGACTAGCGCGACAGATACGCAGTATTTT
- TRBD1 TRBJ1-2 TRBV28 CASSPFEGAGYTF TGTGCCAGCAGTCCATTCGAGGGGGCCGGCTACACCTTC
once - TRBJ2-7 TRBV14 CASSQRLYEQYF TGTGCCAGCAGCCAACGGTTGTACGAGCAGTACTTC
- TRBD1 TRBJ2-1 TRBV7-2 CASSLGGTGSYNEQFF TGTGCCAGCAGCTTAGGAGGGACAGGGTCCTACAATGAGCAGTTCTTC
- - TRBJ1-5 TRBV19 CASRQFRGGNQPQHF TGTGCCAGTAGACAATTCAGAGGGGGTAATCAGCCCCAGCATTTT
- - TRBJ2-1 TRBV10-3 CAIRYDDSYNEQFF TGTGCCATCAGATACGACGATTCCTACAATGAGCAGTTCTTC
- - TRBJ2-1 TRBV29-1 CSVDPKRSYNEQFF TGCAGCGTTGACCCGAAGAGGTCCTACAATGAGCAGTTCTTC
once - TRBJ2-7 TRBV30 CAWSAPGGITYEQYF TGTGCCTGGAGTGCGCCAGGAGGGATTACCTACGAGCAGTACTTC
once TRBD1 TRBJ2-5 TRBV27 CASNPDRAIETQYF TGTGCCAGCAACCCGGACAGGGCTATCGAGACCCAGTACTTC
- TRBD1 TRBJ2-1 TRBV5-1 CASSLFDRVNEQFF TGCGCCAGCAGCTTATTTGACAGGGTCAATGAGCAGTTCTTC
- TRBD2 TRBJ2-2 TRBV18 CASSPYPSGRTGELFF TGTGCCAGCTCACCATACCCTAGCGGGAGAACCGGGGAGCTGTTTTTT
- - TRBJ1-5 TRBV6-5 CASSYRLGGNQPQHF TGTGCCAGCAGTTACCGGCTGGGAGGCAATCAGCCCCAGCATTTT
- TRBD2 TRBJ2-3 TRBV27 CASSSLEGLGTDTQYF TGTGCCAGCAGTTCTTTGGAGGGACTAGGGACAGATACGCAGTATTTT
- TRBD1 TRBJ2-1 TRBV27 CASRPDRGSYNEQFF TGTGCCAGCAGACCCGACAGGGGCTCCTACAATGAGCAGTTCTTC
few - TRBJ1-1 TRBV20-1 CSASGNTEAFF TGCAGTGCTTCGGGGAACACTGAAGCTTTCTTT
- TRBD1 TRBJ1-5 TRBV5-5 CASSLQGGNQPQHF TGTGCCAGCAGCTTACAGGGGGGCAATCAGCCCCAGCATTTT
- TRBD2 TRBJ2-2 TRBV27 CASRGDYNTGELFF TGTGCCAGCAGAGGGGACTACAACACCGGGGAGCTGTTTTTT
- - TRBJ2-3 TRBV5-4 CTSSHSWEDTQYF TGTACCAGCAGTCACTCGTGGGAAGATACGCAGTATTTT
- TRBD2 TRBJ2-2 TRBV5-6 CASSLWLAGANTGELFF TGTGCCAGCAGCTTGTGGCTAGCGGGCGCGAACACCGGGGAGCTGTTTTTT
- - TRBJ2-5 TRBV5-1 CASRSTGSETQYF TGCGCCAGCAGGAGTACAGGGTCGGAGACCCAGTACTTC
- TRBD2 TRBJ2-3 TRBV19 CASSIEPGLGAGAPDTQYF TGTGCCAGTAGTATAGAGCCGGGGTTAGGAGCGGGAGCCCCGGATACGCAGTATTTT
- - TRBJ1-1 TRBV9 CASTRGRGGNTEAFF TGTGCCAGCACCAGGGGCAGGGGCGGGAACACTGAAGCTTTCTTT
- - TRBJ2-5 TRBV2 CAIRTEETQYF TGTGCCATTCGGACAGAAGAGACCCAGTACTTC
- TRBD1 TRBJ2-6 TRBV6-5 CASTQGAGANVLTF TGTGCCAGCACGCAGGGGGCCGGGGCCAACGTCCTGACTTTC
- - TRBJ2-3 TRBV29-1 CSVEGGSRNSDTQYF TGCAGCGTTGAAGGAGGGTCCCGAAACTCAGATACGCAGTATTTT
- - TRBJ2-2 TRBV5-6 CASSLVQVTGELFF TGTGCCAGCAGCTTGGTTCAGGTCACCGGGGAGCTGTTTTTT
- - TRBJ1-5 TRBV2 CASSGQPNSNQPQHF TGTGCCAGCAGTGGGCAGCCCAATAGCAATCAGCCCCAGCATTTT
once - TRBJ1-5 TRBV28 CASTPGGSGQPQHF TGTGCCAGCACCCCTGGGGGGTCGGGTCAGCCCCAGCATTTT
few - TRBJ1-4 TRBV9 CASSARGENEKLFF TGTGCCAGCAGCGCCCGGGGTGAGAATGAAAAACTGTTTTTT
- - TRBJ2-5 TRBV5-4 CASSHQLVSEGTQYF TGTGCCAGCAGCCATCAACTAGTATCAGAGGGGACCCAGTACTTC
- TRBD1 TRBJ2-7 TRBV5-5 CASSLGAGGNYEQYF TGTGCCAGCAGCTTGGGAGCAGGGGGCAACTACGAGCAGTACTTC
- TRBD1 TRBJ2-5 TRBV7-9 CASSPGTVQETQYF TGTGCCAGCAGCCCCGGGACAGTCCAAGAGACCCAGTACTTC
- - TRBJ2-1 TRBV7-7 CASSLHKTPPYNEQFF TGTGCCAGCAGCTTACACAAGACACCCCCCTACAATGAGCAGTTCTTC
- - TRBJ1-5 TRBV11-2 CASSSRDSQPQHF TGTGCCAGCAGCTCGAGGGATTCTCAGCCCCAGCATTTT
- TRBD1 TRBJ2-3 TRBV29-1 CSVERGVGQGANTQYF TGCAGCGTTGAAAGGGGTGTGGGACAGGGGGCAAATACGCAGTATTTT
- - TRBJ2-6 TRBV2 CASSNTGVSGANVLTF TGTGCCAGCAGTAATACGGGCGTCTCTGGGGCCAACGTCCTGACTTTC
- - TRBJ2-1 TRBV7-3 CASSLDSRQSDEQFF TGTGCCAGCAGCTTAGACTCGCGGCAGTCCGATGAGCAGTTCTTC
- - TRBJ2-7 TRBV7-9 CASSPQSSGSYEQYF TGTGCCAGCAGCCCCCAGAGTTCGGGATCCTACGAGCAGTACTTC
- - TRBJ1-3 TRBV5-1 CASSLGVSSGNTIYF TGCGCCAGCAGCTTGGGGGTTAGCTCTGGAAACACCATATATTTT
- - TRBJ2-1 TRBV5-4 CASSAKSRISYNEQFF TGTGCCAGCAGCGCAAAAAGTCGTATATCCTACAATGAGCAGTTCTTC
- TRBD2 TRBJ2-7 TRBV28 CASRTGGLAGHEQYF TGTGCCAGCAGAACGGGGGGACTAGCGGGCCACGAGCAGTACTTC
- - TRBJ2-7 TRBV4-1 CASSLGAVTYEQYF TGCGCCAGCAGCCTGGGGGCAGTTACCTACGAGCAGTACTTC
- TRBD1 TRBJ2-7 TRBV5-4 CASSPTGTGFYEQYF TGTGCCAGCAGCCCAACCGGGACAGGGTTCTACGAGCAGTACTTC
- - TRBJ2-7 TRBV18 CASSPLTTTGTSYEQYF TGTGCCAGCTCACCACTTACAACGACAGGTACGAGCTACGAGCAGTACTTC
- - TRBJ1-6 TRBV7-2 CASSWWGGHLGSPLHF TGTGCCAGCAGCTGGTGGGGGGGCCACTTGGGATCACCCCTCCACTTT